The TCR beta chain described here comes from a study of blood T cell repertoires in COVID-19. Sequenced by immunoSEQ multiplex PCR; TCRdb stores in-frame clones only, minus some. The table has some 20,000 clones, 70% to 90% seen once. The CDR3 has 18 amino acids. Sequenced input: peripheral blood. The source is a man aged 35 to 55 with active COVID-19. The chain is built from TRBV21-1 and TRBJ2-1; the table's D call, TRBD2, has no DNA check behind it. TRBV21-1 is listed as a pseudogene. The CDR3 bases are TGTGCCAGCAGCAAAGCGCTCTCGGGACTAGCGGGAAAGCCGGAGCAGTTCTTC. The encoded protein is CASSKALSGLAGKPEQFF.